This T cell receptor (beta chain) was identified in a study of blood T cell repertoires in COVID-19. Study overall: Whether acute or convalescent, the COVID-19 samples came from the United States, Italy and Spain. T cells, B-cell-depleted T cells, or PBMCs supplied cDNA or gDNA.

Original data processing: How many nucleated cells were present was estimated from reference gene primer amplification. Using immunoSEQ multiplex PCR, the repertoire was profiled, and TCRdb retains in-frame clones only, with some absent. The V and J calls and the clone size are those of that table, but D and trimming were determined from the DNA. Among 76,000 or so clones listed, around 85% were seen once. V was clipped by 4 bases and J by 5 bases, with 14 bases between them. The germline V gene has CDR1 LGHDT and CDR2 YNNKEL (reference sequence). CDR3 size: 15 residues. The receptor was isolated from a man aged 25 to 45 with acute or convalescent COVID-19. The specimen was peripheral blood. The chain combines TRBV3-1 (or the pseudogene TRBV3-2) with TRBJ1-4; no definite D call. The CDR3 spells CASSRSYSRNEKLFF. In DNA form, the CDR3 reads TGTGCCAGCAGCCGGTCCTACAGCCGGAATGAAAAACTGTTTTTT.